This TCR beta chain was sequenced during a study of cytomegalovirus exposure and HLA in healthy donors. Trimming took off 5 bases at V and 1 base at J, with 8 bases between the two ends. Per the germline V gene, CDR1 is LNHDA and CDR2 is SQIVND (reference sequence). CDR3 length equals 13 residues. This PCR relied on a set of 60 Vbeta primers and 13 Jbeta primers. Libraries were prepared by immunoSEQ multiplex PCR; TCRdb keeps only in-frame clonotypes and omits some of them. The sample holds under 65,000 clones. The sample consisted of PBMCs. The gene calls are TRBV19 and TRBJ1-1; D is ambiguous. The sequence was obtained from a woman aged 40 to 49 in good health and CMV-seronegative. The CDR3 reads CASSPLRNTEAFF. CDR3 nucleotide sequence: TGTGCCAGTAGTCCGCTACGGAACACTGAAGCTTTCTTT. Filled out from reference TRBV19 and TRBJ1-1, the complete variable domain reads DGGITQSPKYLFRKEGQNVTLSCEQNLNHDAMYWYRQDPGQGLRLIYYSQIVNDFQKGDIAEGYSVSREKKESFPLTVTSAQKNPTAFYLCASSPLRNTEAFFGQGTRLTVV.